This T cell receptor beta chain was captured by sequencing in a study of T cell responses to AZD1222 COVID-19 vaccine. Study details: It was second doses at about 4 or about 12 weeks that were pooled. Study-wide results and caveats: Most donors were white British, females outnumbered males, and clonal diversity was possibly underestimated. Vaccine-associated CD4 TCRs spanned spike, dominant at 160-218 and 743-854. Without day 14 samples, only post-peak T cell repertoires were studied.

Repertoires were generated with immunoSEQ multiplex PCR, while TCRdb's copy carries only in-frame clones and drops some. This table has 130,000 or so clones, more than 70% appearing once. Germline V gene lookup returns CDR1 SGHAT and CDR2 FQNNGV. This CDR3 has 16 residues. The V and J ends lost 1 base and 8 bases respectively, with 18 bases between them. For this clone: Its antigen is undetermined.

The starting material was peripheral blood, obtained on day 0 of AZD1222 vaccination. V is TRBV11-2 and J is TRBJ2-1, with D maybe TRBD2 (5 bases). The TCR sequence derives from an adult in good health. CDR3 protein: CASSLVLAQVGDEQFF. The CDR3 nucleotides are TGTGCCAGCAGCTTAGTTCTAGCTCAAGTTGGAGATGAGCAGTTCTTC. The entire variable domain, with the rest obtained from reference TRBV11-2 and TRBJ2-1, is as follows: EAGVAQSPRYKIIEKRQSVAFWCNPISGHATLYWYQQILGQGPKLLIQFQNNGVVDDSQLPKDRFSAERLKGVDSTLKIQPAKLEDSAVYLCASSLVLAQVGDEQFFGPGTRLTVL.